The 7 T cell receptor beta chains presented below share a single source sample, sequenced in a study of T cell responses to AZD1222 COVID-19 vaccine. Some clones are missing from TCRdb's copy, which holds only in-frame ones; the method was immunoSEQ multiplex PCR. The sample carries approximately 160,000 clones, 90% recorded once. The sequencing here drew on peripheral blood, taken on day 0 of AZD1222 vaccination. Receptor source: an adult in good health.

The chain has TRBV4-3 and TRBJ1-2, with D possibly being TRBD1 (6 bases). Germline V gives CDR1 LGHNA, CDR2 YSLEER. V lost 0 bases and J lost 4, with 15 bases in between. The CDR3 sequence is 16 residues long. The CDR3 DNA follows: TGCGCCAGCAGCCAAGAACCCGCGGGGGCCGGCTATGGCTACACCTTC. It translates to CASSQEPAGAGYGYTF.

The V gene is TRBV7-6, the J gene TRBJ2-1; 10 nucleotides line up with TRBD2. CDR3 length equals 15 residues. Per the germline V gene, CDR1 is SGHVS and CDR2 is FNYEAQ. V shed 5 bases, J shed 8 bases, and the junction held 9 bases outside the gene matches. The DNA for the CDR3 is TGTGCCAGCAGCGCTAGCGGGGGCAGGTACGATGAGCAGTTCTTC. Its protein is CASSASGGRYDEQFF.

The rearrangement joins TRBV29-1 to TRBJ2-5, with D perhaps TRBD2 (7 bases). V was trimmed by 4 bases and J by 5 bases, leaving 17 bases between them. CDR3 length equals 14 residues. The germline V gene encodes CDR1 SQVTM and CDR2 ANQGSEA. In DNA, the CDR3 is TGCAGCGTTGTTTTGGGGGGGGCGGACGAGACCCAGTACTTC. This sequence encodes CSVVLGGADETQYF.

This chain's CDR3 is CASKLSGANVLTF. The CDR3 nucleotides are TGTGCCAGCAAGTTATCTGGGGCCAACGTCCTGACTTTC. The rearrangement uses TRBV27 and TRBJ2-6; D is undetermined. The length of the CDR3 is 13 residues. Germline V gene lookup returns CDR1 MNHEY and CDR2 SMNVEV (reference sequence). The ends were cut back, 7 bases at V and 1 base at J, with 5 bases in the middle. The complete variable domain, with remaining parts taken from reference TRBV27 and TRBJ2-6, reads EAQVTQNPRYLITVTGKKLTVTCSQNMNHEYMSWYRQDPGLGLRQIYYSMNVEVTDKGDVPEGYKVSRKEKRNFPLILESPSPNQTSLYFCASKLSGANVLTFGAGSRLTVL.

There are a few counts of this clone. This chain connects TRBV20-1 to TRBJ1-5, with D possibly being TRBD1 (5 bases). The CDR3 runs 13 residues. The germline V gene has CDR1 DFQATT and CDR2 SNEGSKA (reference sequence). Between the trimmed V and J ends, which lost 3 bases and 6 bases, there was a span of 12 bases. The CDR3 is CSASSQGSQPQHF. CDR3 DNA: TGCAGTGCTAGTAGTCAGGGAAGTCAGCCCCAGCATTTT.

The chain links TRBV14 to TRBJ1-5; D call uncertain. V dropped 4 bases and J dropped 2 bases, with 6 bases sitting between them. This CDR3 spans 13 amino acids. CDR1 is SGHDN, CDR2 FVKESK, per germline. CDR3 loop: CASSLSGNQPQHF. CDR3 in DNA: TGTGCCAGCAGCCTCTCAGGCAATCAGCCCCAGCATTTT.

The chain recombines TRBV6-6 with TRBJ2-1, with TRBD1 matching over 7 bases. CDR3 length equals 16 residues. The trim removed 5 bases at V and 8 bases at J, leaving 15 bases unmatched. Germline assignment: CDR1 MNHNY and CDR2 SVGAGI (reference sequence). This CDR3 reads CASSNNRGLGPHEQFF. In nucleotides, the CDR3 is TGTGCCAGCAGTAACAACAGGGGCCTGGGACCTCATGAGCAGTTCTTC.